The TCR beta chain under discussion was sequenced for a study of blood T cell repertoires in COVID-19. Looking at the study overall: Italy, Spain and the United States were the sources of the convalescent and acute COVID-19 samples. PBMCs, B-cell-depleted T cells, or T cells provided the cDNA or gDNA that made up the material.

The ends were cut back, 6 bases at V and 5 bases at J, with 13 bases in the middle. Germline-derived CDR1 and CDR2 are ENHRY and SYGVKD. The CDR3 is 14 residues long. Original processing notes: Counts of nucleated cells, estimated from reference gene primer amplification, were obtained. Generated by immunoSEQ multiplex PCR, the TCRdb table keeps only in-frame clones and is missing some. V, J and clone size are taken as reported in that table, and D and trimming were inferred from the DNA itself. This sample has 100,000 or so clones, with roughly nine tenths found just once. This TCR was sampled from a woman of 80 years or more with acute or convalescent COVID-19. Sequenced: peripheral blood. The J gene is TRBJ1-4, the V gene TRBV10-3; a possible D gene is TRBD1 (6 bases). CDR3 in amino acids: CAISPQGMNEKLFF. The CDR3 nucleotides read TGTGCCATCAGCCCACAGGGAATGAATGAAAAACTGTTTTTT.